These 20 T cell receptor beta chains share one sample of origin, sequenced in a study of beta chain features in type 1 diabetes. Reverse transcription of all isolated RNA meant that expressed TCRB transcripts were sequenced. The protocol was immunoSEQ multiplex PCR, while the TCRdb copy is restricted to in-frame clones and leaves out a portion. Here the sample spans roughly 400,000 clones, around 10% being singletons. Study-level points and caveats: Among patients with Type 1 diabetes, TCRB CDR3s were moderately but significantly shorter in every one of the four CD4+ subsets.

For these TCRs, the target antigens are not known. The sequencing sample was made of central memory CD4+ T cells from blood. These receptors were obtained from a man under 40 with type 1 diabetes.

This clone was picked up a small number of times. This chain joins TRBV6-6 and TRBJ1-1; D is possibly TRBD1 (5 bases). V dropped 7 bases and J dropped 8 bases, with 11 bases sitting between them. The length of the CDR3 is 11 residues. Germline values: CDR1 MNHNY, CDR2 SVGAGI (reference sequence). The CDR3 protein is CASTRREEAFF. The CDR3 nucleotides are TGTGCCAGCACCCGCAGGGAGGAAGCTTTCTTT.

This clone was recorded many times. In DNA, the CDR3 is TGTGCCAGCAGCTTAGTGCCGCAAGAGACCCAGTACTTC. Protein sequence: CASSLVPQETQYF. The V gene is TRBV7-6, the J gene TRBJ2-5; the D is unclear. This CDR3 is built from 13 residues. V was pared by 1 base and J by 2 bases, with 5 bases between. Germline V gene lookup returns CDR1 SGHVS and CDR2 FNYEAQ.

By share of the sample, this clone is medium-sized. This rearrangement joins TRBV23-1 to TRBJ2-7, with 7 bases identical to TRBD2. TRBV23-1 is given ORF status, its function remaining uncertain. Losses at the gene ends were 11 bases for V and 2 bases for J; bases not matched to a gene: 9. The CDR3 is 13 amino acids. The CDR3 DNA sequence: TGCGCCGGAAACCGGGACTATACCTACGAGCAGTACTTC. This translates into CAGNRDYTYEQYF.

This clone showed up just a few times. This chain links TRBV7-9 with TRBJ1-1; D call uncertain. V lost 5 bases and J 5 bases, leaving 12 bases between the germline ends. The CDR3 is made up of 13 amino acids. The germline gives CDR1 SEHNR, CDR2 FQNEAQ (reference sequence). In nucleotides, the CDR3 is TGTGCCAGCAGCCCATTAGGCGGGACTGAAGCTTTCTTT. Translated, it gives CASSPLGGTEAFF. Looking up the rest from reference TRBV7-9 and TRBJ1-1 gives the full variable domain: DTGVSQNPRHKITKRGQNVTFRCDPISEHNRLYWYRQTLGQGPEFLTYFQNEAQLEKSRLLSDRFSAERPKGSFSTLEIQRTEQGDSAMYLCASSPLGGTEAFFGQGTRLTVV.

At least ten counts were recorded for this clone. This sequence joins TRBV4-1 and TRBJ1-1, with a weak D call TRBD1 (5 bases). Germline loops: CDR1 MGHRA, CDR2 YSYEKL. The V and J ends lost 0 bases and 6 bases respectively, with 14 bases between them. This CDR3 region has 15 residues. The CDR3 DNA follows: TGCGCCAGCAGCCAAGACAAAACGGGGGAGGCTGAAGCTTTCTTT. This encodes CASSQDKTGEAEAFF.

The chain uses TRBV10-3 and TRBJ2-5; a weak D match, TRBD1 (6 bases). Germline-derived CDR1 and CDR2 are ENHRY and SYGVKD. V was clipped by 5 bases and J by 4 bases, with 11 bases between them. This CDR3 is 13 amino acids long. The CDR3 loop reads CAISYRDGETQYF. The CDR3 DNA reads as TGTGCCATCAGTTACAGGGATGGAGAGACCCAGTACTTC.

This clone has a handful of counts. The CDR3 loop reads CASSFNRGYEQYF. The CDR3 coding sequence is TGTGCCAGCAGTTTTAACAGGGGGTACGAGCAGTACTTC. The V call is TRBV27, the J call TRBJ2-5; 8 bases map to TRBD1. The DNA end favors TRBJ2-7, so the J call may be wrong. CDR1 and CDR2 from the germline V gene are MNHEY and SMNVEV (reference sequence). The CDR3 runs to 13 residues.

This clone was seen repeatedly, ten times or more. The chain uses TRBV6-1 and TRBJ1-5, with D uncertain. This CDR3 comprises 13 residues. Germline V gives CDR1 MNHNS, CDR2 SASEGT. The ends were cut back, 6 bases at V and 3 bases at J, with 9 bases in the middle. This CDR3 reads CASRDGVNQPQHF. The CDR3 DNA is TGTGCCAGCAGAGATGGGGTCAATCAGCCCCAGCATTTT.

This clone was recorded at least ten times. V is TRBV7-9 and J is TRBJ2-7, with a weak D call TRBD1 (6 bases). Looked up from germline, CDR1 is SEHNR and CDR2 is FQNEAQ (reference sequence). Trimming left V 5 bases short and J 3 bases short, with 14 bases between. CDR3 length equals 14 residues. The CDR3 region has the DNA TGTGCCAGCAGCCCCTCCGGACAGTTCTACGAGCAGTACTTC. Translation gives CASSPSGQFYEQYF.

The V call is TRBV30, the J call TRBJ1-5; maybe TRBD1 (5 bases). Germline lookup yields CDR1 GTSNPN and CDR2 SVGIG (reference sequence). The CDR3 spans 13 residues. Between the trimmed V and J ends, which lost 3 bases and 5 bases, there was a span of 11 bases. Written as DNA, the CDR3 is TGTGCCTGGAGCGGGGGGGAGGATCAGCCCCAGCATTTT. Protein product: CAWSGGEDQPQHF. Based on the CDR3 plus reference TRBV30 and TRBJ1-5, the full variable domain is SQTIHQWPATLVQPVGSPLSLECTVEGTSNPNLYWYRQAAGRGLQLLFYSVGIGQISSEVPQNLSASRPQDRQFILSSKKLLLSDSGFYLCAWSGGEDQPQHFGDGTRLSIL.

This sequence joins TRBV7-2 and TRBJ2-7; D possibly matches TRBD1 or TRBD2 (5 bases each). This CDR3 has 14 residues. Germline V CDR1 and CDR2: SGHTA, FQGNSA. The V gene lost 7 bases and the J gene lost 0 bases, with 13 bases spanning the gap. Written as DNA, the CDR3 is TGTGCCAGCAAGCCCGGTGGGGGCTCCTACGAGCAGTACTTC. It translates to CASKPGGGSYEQYF. The whole variable domain, filled in from reference TRBV7-2 and TRBJ2-7, reads GAGVSQSPSNKVTEKGKDVELRCDPISGHTALYWYRQSLGQGLEFLIYFQGNSAPDKSGLPSDRFSAERTGGSVSTLTIQRTQQEDSAVYLCASKPGGGSYEQYFGPGTRLTVT.

This clone was recorded many times. This chain connects TRBV2 to TRBJ2-1, with D hard to call. The CDR3 spans 14 residues. The ends were cut back, 7 bases at V and 5 bases at J, with 15 bases in the middle. Germline lookup yields CDR1 SNHLY and CDR2 FYNNEI. CDR3 region: CASKKVLKDNEQFF. The CDR3 DNA sequence: TGTGCCAGCAAAAAGGTCCTGAAGGACAATGAGCAGTTCTTC.

This chain links TRBV27 with TRBJ2-2; weak D call: TRBD2 (6 bases). This CDR3 is built from 15 residues. Trimming stripped 7 bases from V and 2 bases from J, with 14 bases between. Germline values: CDR1 MNHEY, CDR2 SMNVEV (reference sequence). The CDR3 region has the DNA TGTGCCAGCACACCGGGACTCCTTAACACCGGGGAGCTGTTTTTT. Amino acids: CASTPGLLNTGELFF.

The J gene is TRBJ2-7, the V gene TRBV19, with D possibly matching TRBD1 (5 bases). V lost 7 bases and J 4 bases, leaving 17 bases between the germline ends. In germline, CDR1 is LNHDA, CDR2 SQIVND (reference sequence). The CDR3 has 14 amino acids. The CDR3 region is CASKLQGGVYEQYF. The CDR3 DNA sequence: TGTGCCAGTAAGTTGCAGGGCGGAGTGTACGAGCAGTACTTC.

This clone was observed a handful of times. This chain links TRBV27 with TRBJ2-7, with 11 positions matching TRBD2. CDR1 is MNHEY, CDR2 SMNVEV, per germline (reference sequence). This CDR3 has 15 amino acids. Germline trimming cut 5 bases from V and 5 bases from J; bases unmatched to any gene: 8. The CDR3 region is CASSPQTSGNHEQYF. CDR3 sequence (DNA): TGTGCCAGCAGTCCACAGACTAGCGGGAACCACGAGCAGTACTTC.

This clone was counted many times. The rearrangement uses TRBV28 and TRBJ2-1; D gene uncertain. The CDR3 is made up of 12 amino acids. CDR1 and CDR2 from the germline V gene are MDHEN and SYDVKM. V shed 5 bases and J shed 3 bases, with 5 bases lying between them. CDR3 DNA sequence: TGTGCCAGCAGTGAAGGCTACAATGAGCAGTTCTTC. This codes for CASSEGYNEQFF.

The V and J genes are TRBV7-3 and TRBJ1-5, with 9 bases matching TRBD1. V trimming: 4 bases; J trimming: 3 bases; junction bases outside the gene matches: 10. The CDR3 has 17 amino acids. Germline CDR1 is SGHTA and CDR2 is FQGTGA. The CDR3 region has the DNA TGTGCCAGCAGCTCCGGCGGGGGGACAGGGCTCAATCAGCCCCAGCATTTT. This sequence encodes CASSSGGGTGLNQPQHF.

This chain joins TRBV10-3 and TRBJ2-1, with D perhaps assigned TRBD1 or TRBD2 (6 bases each). Between the trimmed V and J ends, which lost 0 bases and 8 bases, there was a span of 14 bases. The germline gives CDR1 ENHRY, CDR2 SYGVKD. The CDR3 length is 15 residues. CDR3 nucleotides: TGTGCCATCAGTGAGTCTGATGGGGGGCTCGATGAGCAGTTCTTC. Its translation is CAISESDGGLDEQFF.

The chain links TRBV7-2 to TRBJ2-3; either TRBD1 or TRBD2 may supply D (5 bases each). CDR1 SGHTA and CDR2 FQGNSA come from the germline V gene. The CDR3 contains 14 residues. V was pared by 4 bases and J by 4 bases, with 12 bases between. The CDR3 coding sequence is TGTGCCAGCAGCTCTCCCGGGGCCCCAGATACGCAGTATTTT. This encodes CASSSPGAPDTQYF.

In this sample, this clone turned up many times. The chain employs TRBV7-2 and TRBJ1-1; possibly TRBD1 for D (5 bases). V was pared by 4 bases and J by 10 bases, with 10 bases between. Germline values: CDR1 SGHTA, CDR2 FQGNSA. The CDR3 covers 11 residues. The DNA for the CDR3 is TGTGCCAGCAGCTCAAGGGGTGGAGCTTTCTTT. It translates to CASSSRGGAFF.